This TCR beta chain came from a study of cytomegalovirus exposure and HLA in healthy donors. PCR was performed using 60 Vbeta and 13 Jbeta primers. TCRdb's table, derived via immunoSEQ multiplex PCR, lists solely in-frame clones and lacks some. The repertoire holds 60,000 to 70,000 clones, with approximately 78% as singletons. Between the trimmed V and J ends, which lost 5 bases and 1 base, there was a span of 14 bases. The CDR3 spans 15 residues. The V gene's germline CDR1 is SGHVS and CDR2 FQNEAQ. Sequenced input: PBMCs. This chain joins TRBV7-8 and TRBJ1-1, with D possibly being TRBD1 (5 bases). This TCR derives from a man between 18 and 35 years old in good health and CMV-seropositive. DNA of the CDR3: TGTGCCAGCAGCCTGCTTTTGGGGCCGAACACTGAAGCTTTCTTT. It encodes CASSLLLGPNTEAFF.